These 21 T cell receptor beta chains share one sample of origin, sequenced in a study of T cell clonality in common variable immunodeficiency. Study conclusions and caveats: Reportedly, TCR beta sequences from common variable immunodeficiency showed fewer deletions and N-nucleotide insertions.

These receptors lack a known antigen. TCRdb's table, derived via immunoSEQ multiplex PCR, lists solely in-frame clones and lacks some. The specimen gives about 19,000 clones without singletons; the ten biggest hold about 22%. Sample: peripheral blood mononuclear cells. These receptors came from a human donor with common variable immunodeficiency.

This clone appeared a few times. Sequencing ends 3 residues short of the CDR3 end; the germline J gene provides the rest. The chain employs TRBV7-9 and TRBJ2-7, with a tentative D call TRBD1 (5 bases). CDR3 length equals 15 residues. Trimming cost V 5 bases and J 2 bases, with 16 bases left between them. Germline V CDR1 and CDR2: SEHNR, FQNEAQ (reference sequence). The chain's CDR3 is CASSPPRQNTYEQYF. The sequenced part of the CDR3 DNA is TGTGCCAGCAGCCCCCCCAGACAGAATACCTACGAG.

For this clone: From the germline J gene comes the end of the CDR3, since the read stops 3 residues before it. The chain employs TRBV6-2 or TRBV6-3 and TRBJ2-7; the D is unclear. V was clipped by 9 bases and J by 6 bases, with 12 bases between them. CDR1 MNHEY and CDR2 SVGEGT come from the germline V gene. The CDR3 has 11 residues. The covered CDR3 bases are TGTGCCAGTGGGCAACGTAGCGAG. It translates to CASGQRSE. The entire CDR3 is CASGQRSEQYF.

This clone was recorded at least ten times. The sequenced fragment ends 3 residues before the CDR3 boundary, so the rest is inferred from the germline J gene. V usage is TRBV5-4 and J usage is TRBJ2-3; 11 nucleotides agree with TRBD2. CDR3 length equals 14 residues. Germline lookup yields CDR1 SGHNT and CDR2 YYREEE (reference sequence). The V and J ends lost 5 bases and 6 bases, in that order; junction bases with no gene match: 5. This CDR3 is CASRLAGGPDTQYF. CDR3 DNA (partial): TGTGCCAGCAGGTTAGCGGGGGGGCCTGATACG.

As concerns this clone: The sequenced fragment ends 3 residues before the CDR3 boundary, so the rest is inferred from the germline J gene. The chain has TRBV2 and TRBJ2-7; D gene unclear. Trimming left V 1 base short and J 0 bases short, with 7 bases between. CDR1 and CDR2 from the germline V gene are SNHLY and FYNNEI. The CDR3 loop spans 14 amino acids. Incomplete CDR3 DNA: TGTGCCAGCAGTGAAGGGTCACTCTCCTACGAG. This codes for CASSEGSLSYE. The complete CDR3 reads CASSEGSLSYEQYF. The complete variable domain, with remaining parts taken from reference TRBV2 and TRBJ2-7, reads EPEVTQTPSHQVTQMGQEVILRCVPISNHLYFYWYRQILGQKVEFLVSFYNNEISEKSEIFDDQFSVERPDGSNFTLKIRSTKLEDSAMYFCASSEGSLSYEQYFGPGTRLTVT.

This clone was seen only a few times. The read is 3 residues too short to cover the CDR3 end, so that end is filled in from the germline J gene. The chain links TRBV18 to TRBJ2-1, with 8 nucleotides matching TRBD2. The CDR3 has 20 amino acids. Trimming removed 6 bases from V and 7 bases from J; junction bases left unmatched: 26. Germline V gene sequence: CDR1 KGHSH, CDR2 LQKENI. The CDR3 is CASSAGAVKMGLGLFNEQFF. The CDR3 bases that were read are TGTGCCAGCTCGGCGGGGGCAGTAAAAATGGGACTAGGTCTATTTAATGAG.

In its sample, this clone was seen a few times. The sequenced fragment ends 3 residues before the CDR3 boundary, so the rest is inferred from the germline J gene. This sequence joins TRBV20-1 and TRBJ1-4; the D gene is possibly TRBD1 (6 bases). Trimming removed 4 bases at V and 8 bases at J, with 17 bases between. This CDR3 region has 14 residues. Germline V gene sequence: CDR1 DFQATT, CDR2 SNEGSKA (reference sequence). CDR3 loop: CSATNHRASEKLFF. The covered CDR3 bases are TGCAGTGCTACTAATCACAGGGCTAGCGAAAAA.

About this clone itself: Read coverage stops 3 residues before the CDR3 terminus; the germline J gene supplies the remainder. The rearrangement joins TRBV7-9 to TRBJ2-3; no firm D call. Germline lookup yields CDR1 SEHNR and CDR2 FQNEAQ (reference sequence). The CDR3 extends over 13 amino acids. V was pared by 5 bases and J by 2 bases, with 8 bases between. CDR3 sequence: CASSRTTTDTQYF. Partial CDR3 DNA: TGTGCCAGCAGCCGAACTACCACAGATACG. Supplemented by reference TRBV7-9 and TRBJ2-3, the full variable domain reads DTGVSQNPRHKITKRGQNVTFRCDPISEHNRLYWYRQTLGQGPEFLTYFQNEAQLEKSRLLSDRFSAERPKGSFSTLEIQRTEQGDSAMYLCASSRTTTDTQYFGPGTRLTVL.

In this sample, this clone is medium-sized. The read terminates 3 residues ahead of where the CDR3 ends, so the germline J gene completes it. The rearrangement uses TRBV15 and TRBJ2-7, with 7 positions matching TRBD1. V was clipped by 9 bases and J by 4 bases; unmatched bases: 9. This CDR3 is built from 13 residues. Germline assignment: CDR1 LNHNV and CDR2 YYDKDF (reference sequence). The part of the CDR3 DNA that was read is TGTGCCACTGCTCCAGGGGGTCTTTACGAG. Its protein product is CATAPGGLYE. The complete CDR3 reads CATAPGGLYEQYF. Full variable domain (remainder filled in from reference TRBV15 and TRBJ2-7): DAMVIQNPRYQVTQFGKPVTLSCSQTLNHNVMYWYQQKSSQAPKLLFHYYDKDFNNEADTPDNFQSRRPNTSFCFLDIRSPGLGDTAMYLCATAPGGLYEQYFGPGTRLTVT.

This clone turned up a few times. The read ends 3 residues early relative to the CDR3; the germline J gene fills the gap. The V gene is TRBV19, the J gene TRBJ2-3; 8 bases agree with TRBD2. The CDR3 runs 11 residues. The germline CDR1 and CDR2 sequences are LNHDA and SQIVND (reference sequence). The CDR3 bases that were read are TGTGCCAGTATGGGGGGACTAGCG. As protein: CASMGGLA. The full CDR3 protein reads CASMGGLAQYF.

Remarks on this clone: The missing CDR3 end, 3 residues past where the read stops, is filled in from the germline J gene. The chain joins TRBV7-3 to TRBJ2-1, with 7 bases identical to TRBD2. With V trimmed by 1 base and J by 4 bases, 4 bases remained unmatched. This CDR3 contains 15 residues. Germline V gives CDR1 SGHTA, CDR2 FQGTGA. The CDR3 protein is CASSLMGSGYNEQFF. The covered CDR3 bases are TGTGCCAGCAGCTTAATGGGTAGCGGGTACAATGAG.

Ten or more counts support this clone. Coverage ceases 3 residues before the CDR3 finishes, and the germline J gene fills in the end. J is TRBJ1-2 and V is TRBV10-3, with 9 positions matching TRBD1. The CDR3 consists of 15 residues. Germline loops: CDR1 ENHRY, CDR2 SYGVKD. Trimming took 6 bases from V and 5 from J; bases not matched to a gene: 10. Partial CDR3 DNA: TGTGCCATCAGAATCTCGACAGGGGGTTGGTATGGC. Translated, it gives CAIRISTGGWYG. The CDR3 reads in full as CAIRISTGGWYGYTF.

This clone has more than one count but fewer than ten. The read gets to within 3 residues of the CDR3 end, and the germline J gene fills in the rest. This chain connects TRBV7-2 to TRBJ1-1; D not resolved. Germline V gives CDR1 SGHTA, CDR2 FQGNSA. The CDR3 extends over 13 amino acids. The CDR3 loop is CASSLVGSTKAFF. The sequenced part of the CDR3 DNA is TGTGCCAGCAGCTTAGTGGGCAGTACAAAA. The variable domain in full, completed from reference TRBV7-2 and TRBJ1-1, reads GAGVSQSPSNKVTEKGKDVELRCDPISGHTALYWYRQSLGQGLEFLIYFQGNSAPDKSGLPSDRFSAERTGGSVSTLTIQRTQQEDSAVYLCASSLVGSTKAFFGQGTRLTVV.

Concerning this clone: The CDR3 goes on 3 residues after the read ends, and that part is filled in from the germline J gene. The chain joins TRBV19 to TRBJ1-2, with 9 bases fitting TRBD1. This CDR3 contains 17 residues. Germline V CDR1 and CDR2: LNHDA, SQIVND (reference sequence). V lost 0 bases to trimming and J lost 4 bases; unmatched junction nucleotides: 9. This CDR3 reads CASSIDFSTGGLYGYTF. Partial CDR3 DNA: TGTGCCAGTAGTATAGATTTTTCGACAGGGGGTCTCTATGGC. The entire variable domain, with the rest obtained from reference TRBV19 and TRBJ1-2, is as follows: DGGITQSPKYLFRKEGQNVTLSCEQNLNHDAMYWYRQDPGQGLRLIYYSQIVNDFQKGDIAEGYSVSREKKESFPLTVTSAQKNPTAFYLCASSIDFSTGGLYGYTFGSGTRLTVV.

On this clone: The CDR3 end is not reached by the read, which stops 3 residues before it; the germline J gene fills it in. The J gene is TRBJ2-7, the V gene TRBV18, with D possibly TRBD2 on 6 matching bases. The V end lost 5 bases, the J end lost 3 bases, and 23 bases lay between the germline ends. The CDR3 sequence is 17 residues long. The germline CDR1 and CDR2 sequences are KGHSH and LQKENI. The CDR3 reads CASSSPGLRLDDYEQYF. The covered CDR3 bases are TGTGCCAGCTCATCCCCGGGACTCAGACTAGATGACTACGAG.

This clone was counted between two and nine times. With the read ending 3 residues before the CDR3 end, the germline J gene is used to fill in that end. This rearrangement joins TRBV20-1 to TRBJ2-5, with D perhaps TRBD1 (6 bases). CDR3 length: 16 residues. Germline lookup yields CDR1 DFQATT and CDR2 SNEGSKA (reference sequence). The ends were cut back, 1 base at V and 0 bases at J, with 15 bases in the middle. CDR3 sequence reads: CSARANRDTNQETQYF. The sequenced part of the CDR3 DNA is TGCAGTGCTAGAGCAAACCGGGACACAAACCAAGAGACC.

On this clone: The CDR3 goes on 3 residues after the read ends, and that part is filled in from the germline J gene. This chain connects TRBV19 to TRBJ2-1; 7 bases fit TRBD1. V lost 6 bases, J lost 5 bases, and 7 bases stayed unmatched. CDR1 and CDR2 from the germline V gene are LNHDA and SQIVND (reference sequence). The CDR3 has 14 amino acids. CDR3 loop: CASRTMGQNNEQFF. Partial CDR3 DNA: TGTGCCAGTAGGACAATGGGACAGAACAATGAG.

The sample holds a few counts of this clone. The DNA ends 3 residues before the CDR3 does, and the rest of the CDR3 is filled in from the germline J gene. The chain recombines TRBV18 with TRBJ1-5; maybe TRBD1 (5 bases). In germline, CDR1 is KGHSH, CDR2 LQKENI. The length of the CDR3 is 15 residues. Trimming took 2 bases from V and 3 from J, leaving 11 bases between them. The CDR3 protein is CASSPDRSPNQPQHF. CDR3 DNA (partial): TGTGCCAGCTCACCAGACAGATCCCCCAATCAGCCC.

As regards this clone: Read data end 3 residues before the CDR3 end; the end is taken from the germline J gene. The V gene is TRBV5-1, the J gene TRBJ2-3; 7 nucleotides line up with TRBD2. The CDR3 consists of 15 residues. Per the germline V gene, CDR1 is SGHRS and CDR2 is YFSETQ. The V segment lost 4 bases and the J segment 2 bases; nucleotides outside the gene matches: 7. The CDR3 loop is CASSPIRGDTDTQYF. The DNA read from the CDR3 is TGCGCCAGCAGCCCAATTCGGGGGGACACAGATACG.

The sample holds many counts of this clone. The sequenced fragment ends 3 residues before the CDR3 boundary, so the rest is inferred from the germline J gene. The J gene is TRBJ1-1, the V gene TRBV7-3; D remains ambiguous. Looked up from germline, CDR1 is SGHTA and CDR2 is FQGTGA. V was pared by 5 bases and J by 0 bases, with 7 bases between. This CDR3 is 13 amino acids long. The sequenced CDR3 bases are TGTGCCAGCAGCCAACAAATGAACACTGAA. Protein: CASSQQMNTE. The CDR3 in its entirety is CASSQQMNTEAFF.

There are a few counts of this clone. With the read ending 3 residues before the CDR3 end, the germline J gene is used to fill in that end. V and J are TRBV7-9 and TRBJ1-2; 10 nucleotides agree with TRBD1. The CDR3 is made up of 14 amino acids. Germline V CDR1 and CDR2: SEHNR, FQNEAQ (reference sequence). The DNA read from the CDR3 is TGTGCCAGCAGCTCGGCGGACAGGGGGTACGGC. It codes for CASSSADRGYG. The entire CDR3 is CASSSADRGYGYTF. Based on the CDR3 plus reference TRBV7-9 and TRBJ1-2, the full variable domain is DTGVSQNPRHKITKRGQNVTFRCDPISEHNRLYWYRQTLGQGPEFLTYFQNEAQLEKSRLLSDRFSAERPKGSFSTLEIQRTEQGDSAMYLCASSSADRGYGYTFGSGTRLTVV.

Worth noting for this clone: The read terminates 3 residues before the CDR3 end, so the remaining end is supplied by the germline J gene. V is TRBV7-9 and J is TRBJ1-1, with a tentative D call TRBD1 (6 bases). V was clipped by 3 bases and J by 4 bases, with 15 bases between them. The CDR3 runs to 15 residues. Germline V gene sequence: CDR1 SEHNR, CDR2 FQNEAQ (reference sequence). CDR3 sequence: CASSLVWGGGTEAFF. The DNA read from the CDR3 is TGTGCCAGCAGCTTGGTATGGGGAGGGGGCACTGAA.